The 22 T cell receptor beta chains reported below all come from one sample, sequenced in a study of cytomegalovirus exposure and HLA in healthy donors. Primers included in the PCR were 60 Vbeta and 13 Jbeta primers. Clones were sequenced by immunoSEQ multiplex PCR, and TCRdb holds only the in-frame ones, with some missing. The top ten clones hold roughly 4.6% of a sample with 100,000 to 150,000 clones, roughly a tenth of them seen once. The sequenced material came from PBMCs. These receptors were collected from a woman in her late teens or twenties in good health and CMV-seropositive.

This clone has just a few counts. The chain combines TRBV5-6 with TRBJ1-4; weak D call: TRBD1 (5 bases). V was clipped by 3 bases and J by 6 bases, with 18 bases between them. CDR3 length: 16 amino acids. Germline assignment: CDR1 SGHDT and CDR2 YYEEEE. CDR3 residues: CASSSGPFAGDEKLFF. The CDR3 DNA follows: TGTGCCAGCAGCTCTGGACCGTTCGCGGGGGATGAAAAACTGTTTTTT.

Only a few counts were recorded for this clone. This chain connects TRBV28 to TRBJ1-1; D remains ambiguous. Trimming stripped 7 bases from V and 0 bases from J, with 12 bases between. Germline values: CDR1 MDHEN, CDR2 SYDVKM. The CDR3 length is 14 residues. The CDR3 region is CASKVQDMNTEAFF. The CDR3 coding sequence is TGTGCCAGCAAAGTCCAAGACATGAACACTGAAGCTTTCTTT.

This clone was seen only a few times. The CDR3 loop is CASSLSGSGNEQFF. The CDR3 DNA reads as TGTGCCAGCAGTTTAAGCGGGAGTGGAAATGAGCAGTTCTTC. This chain uses TRBV27 with TRBJ2-1; 8 bases are a match to TRBD2. Germline-derived CDR1 and CDR2 are MNHEY and SMNVEV (reference sequence). The CDR3 covers 14 residues. Losses at the gene ends were 2 bases for V and 7 bases for J; bases not matched to a gene: 4.

V usage is TRBV2 and J usage is TRBJ1-3, with D tentatively TRBD1 (5 bases). From germline, CDR1 is SNHLY and CDR2 FYNNEI. This CDR3 has 13 amino acids. V lost 4 bases to trimming and J lost 4 bases, with 8 bases between them. CDR3 coding DNA: TGTGCCAGCAGTGTGGGGCCCGGAAACACCATATATTTT. It specifies CASSVGPGNTIYF.

This clone was observed a handful of times. V is TRBV19 and J is TRBJ1-1, with TRBD1 identical over 7 bases. The germline V gene encodes CDR1 LNHDA and CDR2 SQIVND (reference sequence). After removal of 8 bases from V and 0 bases from J, the junction contained 3 bases not matched to a gene. This CDR3 spans 13 amino acids. The CDR3 reads CASGRGLNTEAFF. The CDR3 DNA reads as TGTGCCAGTGGCAGGGGGTTGAACACTGAAGCTTTCTTT.

The chain employs TRBV7-6 and TRBJ2-1; 14 bases are shared with TRBD2. Looked up from germline, CDR1 is SGHVS and CDR2 is FNYEAQ. Trimming at V came to 4 bases and at J to 8 bases, leaving 7 bases not matched to a gene. The CDR3 has 16 amino acids. As DNA, the CDR3 is TGTGCCAGCAGCTCGACTGGGACTAGCGGGAGCTATGAGCAGTTCTTC. Its protein is CASSSTGTSGSYEQFF.

This clone was counted between two and nine times. The CDR3 region has the DNA TGCGCCAGCAGCCAAGATCCCCGGCAGGGGGATGAAGCTTTCTTT. It yields the protein CASSQDPRQGDEAFF. The V gene is TRBV4-1, the J gene TRBJ1-1; 7 bases fit TRBD1. CDR1 and CDR2 from the germline V gene are MGHRA and YSYEKL. V shed 0 bases, J shed 7 bases, and the junction held 8 bases outside the gene matches. The CDR3 has 15 amino acids.

This clone occurred a few times. The chain joins TRBV28 to TRBJ2-7, with D tentatively TRBD1 (5 bases). This CDR3 comprises 14 residues. Deletions cut 4 bases from V and 2 bases from J, with 12 bases between. Looked up from germline, CDR1 is MDHEN and CDR2 is SYDVKM. CDR3 nucleotide sequence: TGTGCCAGCAGTTCTCCGTCAGGGCCCTACGAGCAGTACTTC. Its protein is CASSSPSGPYEQYF.

This clone was recorded a few times. This chain links TRBV28 with TRBJ1-1; 7 bases line up with TRBD1. CDR1 and CDR2 (germline): MDHEN, SYDVKM. This CDR3 comprises 10 residues. V shed 11 bases and J 10 bases; nucleotides not matched to a gene: 7. The CDR3 sequence: CAAQGGLAFF. Written as DNA, the CDR3 is TGTGCCGCGCAAGGGGGCTTAGCTTTCTTT.

The chain links TRBV18 to TRBJ2-1; 12 nucleotides align to TRBD2. After removal of 6 bases from V and 7 bases from J, the junction contained 13 bases not matched to a gene. CDR1 and CDR2 from the germline V gene are KGHSH and LQKENI. This CDR3 is 17 amino acids long. The CDR3 sequence is CASSPNLAGGLENEQFF. The CDR3 nucleotides are TGTGCCAGCTCCCCAAATCTAGCGGGAGGGTTGGAAAATGAGCAGTTCTTC.

The chain employs TRBV6-1 and TRBJ2-5, with 9 bases matching TRBD1. Near its end, the DNA agrees better with TRBJ2-7, so the J call may be wrong. Per the germline V gene, CDR1 is MNHNS and CDR2 is SASEGT. This CDR3 has 14 amino acids. The CDR3 nucleotides are TGTGCCAGCAGTCCAAGGACAGGGGACTACGAGCAGTACTTC. This sequence encodes CASSPRTGDYEQYF.

The chain links TRBV28 to TRBJ2-6; weak D call: TRBD2 (6 bases). The V gene's germline CDR1 is MDHEN and CDR2 SYDVKM. CDR3 length: 15 residues. The V and J ends lost 8 bases and 2 bases respectively, with 13 bases between them. The CDR3 nucleotides are TGTGCCAGCGGCCCTCCGGGGGCTGGGGCCAACGTCCTGACTTTC. It specifies CASGPPGAGANVLTF. Full variable domain (missing parts from reference TRBV28 and TRBJ2-6): DVKVTQSSRYLVKRTGEKVFLECVQDMDHENMFWYRQDPGLGLRLIYFSYDVKMKEKGDIPEGYSVSREKKERFSLILESASTNQTSMYLCASGPPGAGANVLTFGAGSRLTVL.

This clone was detected a few times. The J gene is TRBJ1-2, the V gene TRBV11-2, with a possible D match to TRBD1 (5 bases). CDR3 length equals 15 residues. Germline V gene sequence: CDR1 SGHAT, CDR2 FQNNGV. The ends were cut back, 1 base at V and 2 bases at J, with 11 bases in the middle. The CDR3 sequence: CASSLGAAGNYGYTF. The CDR3, as DNA: TGTGCCAGCAGCTTAGGGGCGGCAGGGAACTATGGCTACACCTTC.

The chain carries TRBV5-1 and TRBJ2-1; 8 bases agree with TRBD1. Germline trimming cut 5 bases from V and 5 bases from J; bases unmatched to any gene: 6. Germline loops: CDR1 SGHRS, CDR2 YFSETQ. This CDR3 has 14 residues. The CDR3 protein is CASRLTGVDNEQFF. DNA for the CDR3: TGCGCCAGCAGGTTGACAGGGGTTGACAATGAGCAGTTCTTC.

CDR3 amino acids: CASSPGLGNTIYF. The CDR3 nucleotides are TGCGCCAGCAGCCCAGGTCTTGGAAACACCATATATTTT. The rearrangement joins TRBV4-1 to TRBJ1-3, with D hard to call. V was shortened by 4 bases and J by 3 bases, with 7 bases between the two germline ends. The CDR3 runs to 13 residues. Per germline, CDR1 MGHRA and CDR2 YSYEKL.

This clone was seen only a few times. This rearrangement joins TRBV19 to TRBJ2-3, with 7 nucleotides matching TRBD2. V dropped 8 bases and J dropped 6; count of bases not matched to a gene: 8. CDR3 length: 13 amino acids. Per the germline V gene, CDR1 is LNHDA and CDR2 is SQIVND (reference sequence). In DNA, the CDR3 is TGTGCCAGTGATAGCGGGCCACAGGATACGCAGTATTTT. This codes for CASDSGPQDTQYF.

This clone was observed a few times. This chain connects TRBV7-6 to TRBJ2-7; TRBD2 agrees at 9 bases. This CDR3 is built from 16 residues. The V segment lost 0 bases and the J segment 0 bases; nucleotides outside the gene matches: 3. Germline CDR1 is SGHVS and CDR2 is FNYEAQ. The CDR3 loop reads CASSLALAGSSYEQYF. In nucleotides, the CDR3 is TGTGCCAGCAGCTTAGCTCTAGCGGGGAGCTCCTACGAGCAGTACTTC. The full variable domain, with the rest looked up from reference TRBV7-6 and TRBJ2-7, is GAGVSQSPRYKVTKRGQDVALRCDPISGHVSLYWYRQALGQGPEFLTYFNYEAQQDKSGLPNDRFSAERPEGSISTLTIQRTEQRDSAMYRCASSLALAGSSYEQYFGPGTRLTVT.

In this sample, this clone turned up a few times. J is TRBJ2-2 and V is TRBV19, with 9 bases aligning to TRBD1. The junction had 9 bases not matched to a gene; V was cut back by 3 bases and J by 7 bases. Germline CDR1 reads LNHDA; CDR2 reads SQIVND (reference sequence). This CDR3 spans 16 amino acids. In DNA form, the CDR3 reads TGTGCCAGTAGTATCGGGACAGGGAAGATGGACGGGGAGCTGTTTTTT. It encodes CASSIGTGKMDGELFF.

This clone came up a few times. This sequence joins TRBV5-1 and TRBJ2-1, with a weak D call TRBD2 (6 bases). The CDR3 covers 13 residues. Germline V gene sequence: CDR1 SGHRS, CDR2 YFSETQ. Trimming shortened V by 4 bases and J by 6 bases, and 11 bases separated the two germline ends. Here the CDR3 reads CASSRDGSNEQFF. In DNA form, the CDR3 reads TGCGCCAGCAGCCGGGACGGGAGCAATGAGCAGTTCTTC.

The rearrangement links TRBV28 to TRBJ1-5; maybe TRBD1 (5 bases). The CDR3 extends over 17 amino acids. CDR1 MDHEN and CDR2 SYDVKM come from the germline V gene. Trimming took off 2 bases at V and 5 bases at J, with 19 bases between the two ends. The CDR3 protein is CASSLDGGGAGYQPQHF. The CDR3 DNA follows: TGTGCCAGCAGTTTAGATGGGGGAGGGGCCGGATATCAGCCCCAGCATTTT.

V and J are TRBV7-6 and TRBJ2-5; D might be TRBD1 (6 bases). The CDR3 sequence is 16 residues long. The V end lost 6 bases, the J end lost 5 bases, and 22 bases lay between the germline ends. The V gene's germline CDR1 is SGHVS and CDR2 FNYEAQ. The CDR3 bases are TGTGCCAGCAGTCCAGCACTGACAGGAATTGGCGAGACCCAGTACTTC. Translating gives CASSPALTGIGETQYF. Complete variable domain (other parts from reference TRBV7-6 and TRBJ2-5): GAGVSQSPRYKVTKRGQDVALRCDPISGHVSLYWYRQALGQGPEFLTYFNYEAQQDKSGLPNDRFSAERPEGSISTLTIQRTEQRDSAMYRCASSPALTGIGETQYFGPGTRLLVL.

This clone turned up a few times. J is TRBJ2-7 and V is TRBV7-9, with TRBD2 identical over 7 bases. V lost 4 bases and J lost 6; bases outside the gene matches: 6. Per the germline V gene, CDR1 is SEHNR and CDR2 is FQNEAQ (reference sequence). The CDR3 totals 13 residues. CDR3 DNA sequence: TGTGCCAGCAGCTCCGGGACTACCTCCGAGCAGTACTTC. The encoded protein is CASSSGTTSEQYF.